Reported below is one T cell receptor (beta chain). What it binds is not known. The sample is drawn from a study of T-cell memory formation after mild COVID-19. Study summary: The TCR clusters were mostly specific to one donor. Study observations and caveats: For contracting clones, CD4+ ones sat mainly in CM and EM, CD8+ in EMRA. What remained unconfirmed was the SARS-CoV-2 specificity of second-wave clones peaking on day 37. Cross-reactive memory appears to have joined, as suggested by some responding clones showing up in pre-infection memory.

TCRdb re-called the 5' RACE reads through MiXCR, storing one row per CDR3 protein. The top ten hold approximately 13% of the sample, which has roughly 380,000 distinct CDR3 sequences, over 25% seen once. The source is an adult woman who had mild COVID-19 (a few samples of this study predate the infection). Cell type and time point are not known. Sequenced: PBMCs or a T cell subset sorted from them (not recorded which).

DNA for the CDR3: TGTGCCAGCAGCCTGATATACGTCCCATACGAGCAGTACTTC. Its protein product is CASSLIYVPYEQYF. The rearrangement joins TRBV5-6 to TRBJ2-7; D call uncertain. In germline, CDR1 is SGHDT, CDR2 YYEEEE. The ends were cut back, 4 bases at V and 4 bases at J, with 15 bases in the middle. The CDR3 covers 14 residues. Full variable domain (remainder filled in from reference TRBV5-6 and TRBJ2-7): DAGVTQSPTHLIKTRGQQVTLRCSPKSGHDTVSWYQQALGQGPQFIFQYYEEEERQRGNFPDRFSGHQFPNYSSELNVNALLLGDSALYLCASSLIYVPYEQYFGPGTRLTVT.